These T cell receptor beta chains were read from a single sample in a study of PD-L1 blockade in urothelial cancer. Only in-frame clones appear in the TCRdb table, and some are missing; sequencing was by immunoSEQ multiplex PCR. The sample has tens of thousands of clones, approximately 83% seen once. The sample was PBMCs, taken around atezolizumab (anti-PD-L1) treatment. All receptors come from a man aged 55-75 years with urothelial cancer. Each CDR3 is given with its conserved first and last residue. D genes are given only for firm matches. The size field is filled for only some rows; it gives once, few, many or a size class.

D | J | V | size | DNA | CDR3
. | TRBJ1-5 | TRBV7-2 | . | TGTGCCAGCAGCTTAAATCATGGCAATCAGCCCCAGCATTTT | CASSLNHGNQPQHF
TRBD2 | TRBJ2-7 | TRBV28 | . | TGTGCCAGCACCCGGGGGGGGGCGTCGGTTTTGTACGAGCAGTACTTC | CASTRGGASVLYEQYF
. | TRBJ2-2 | TRBV6-1 | . | TGTGCCAGCAGTGAACGGGTAGCGCCGACCGGGGAGCTGTTTTTT | CASSERVAPTGELFF
. | TRBJ1-3 | TRBV7-2 | . | TGTGCCAGCAGCTTAAGGGTGACAGGCAGCTCTGGAAACACCATATATTTT | CASSLRVTGSSGNTIYF
TRBD2 | TRBJ2-5 | TRBV4-2 | . | TGTGCCAGCAGCCAACAGCTAGCGGGGGGGCCAGAGACCCAGTACTTC | CASSQQLAGGPETQYF
. | TRBJ1-5 | TRBV15 | . | TGTGCCACCAGCCGGATTCGACAGGGCAATCAGCCCCAGCATTTT | CATSRIRQGNQPQHF
TRBD2 | TRBJ2-1 | TRBV27 | . | TGTGCCAGCAGCCGGAGCGGGGTAAACTACAATGAGCAGTTCTTC | CASSRSGVNYNEQFF
. | TRBJ1-2 | TRBV12-5 | . | TGTGCTAGTGGTCCCCTTGCGGCGGGACGGCATGGCTACACCTTC | CASGPLAAGRHGYTF
TRBD2 | TRBJ2-7 | TRBV5-1 | . | TGCGCCAGCAGCTTGGATCCTAGCGGGAGCTCCTACGAGCAGTACTTC | CASSLDPSGSSYEQYF
. | TRBJ2-3 | TRBV27 | . | TGTGCCAGCAGTTTCCTTCTGAGCACAGATACGCAGTATTTT | CASSFLLSTDTQYF
TRBD1 | TRBJ1-5 | TRBV6-1 | few | TGTGCCAGTAGGACAGGAGTAAATCAGCCCCAGCATTTT | CASRTGVNQPQHF
. | TRBJ1-5 | TRBV30 | . | TGTGCCTGGAGTGAACAGGTCAATCAGCCCCAGCATTTT | CAWSEQVNQPQHF
. | TRBJ2-1 | TRBV27 | once | TGTGCCAGCAGCACTACCTACAATGAGCAGTTCTTC | CASSTTYNEQFF
TRBD1 | TRBJ2-7 | TRBV7-9 | . | TGTGCCAGCAGCCCGTCCGGGACAGCAGGTCTTTACGAGCAGTACTTC | CASSPSGTAGLYEQYF
. | TRBJ1-5 | TRBV6-5 | medium-sized | TGTGCCAGCAGTACCTCCCGGGGTAGCAATCAGCCCCAGCATTTT | CASSTSRGSNQPQHF
. | TRBJ2-3 | TRBV7-2 | . | TGTGCCAGCAGCTTATCTGGGGGCCCAGGGGCAGATACGCAGTATTTT | CASSLSGGPGADTQYF
. | TRBJ2-7 | TRBV2 | . | TGTGCCACCGGCGGTGCCTACGAGCAGTACTTC | CATGGAYEQYF
. | TRBJ1-2 | TRBV6-5 | . | TGTGCCAGCAGTCGGGGTATGGGTAACTATGGCTACACCTTC | CASSRGMGNYGYTF
. | TRBJ1-5 | TRBV18 | few | TGTGCCAGCTCACCACCACAGGGAATAGAACATCAGCCCCAGCATTTT | CASSPPQGIEHQPQHF
TRBD1 | TRBJ2-7 | TRBV2 | . | TGTGCCAGCAGTGCCTGGGACAGGGGCTACGAGCAGTACTTC | CASSAWDRGYEQYF
. | TRBJ1-5 | TRBV7-2 | . | TGTGCCAGCAGCCCCGACAGTAGCAATCAGCCCCAGCATTTT | CASSPDSSNQPQHF
. | TRBJ2-7 | TRBV2 | . | TGTGCCAGCAGTGAACTAGCGAGGTACGAGCAGTACTTC | CASSELARYEQYF
TRBD1 | TRBJ2-7 | TRBV6-5 | . | TGTGCCAGCAGTTCCACCGGGACAGGGGGAAAACAGTACTTC | CASSSTGTGGKQYF
TRBD1 | TRBJ1-5 | TRBV5-4 | . | TGTGCCAGCAGCTTGGGGACAGGGGGCAATCAGCCCCAGCATTTT | CASSLGTGGNQPQHF
TRBD1 | TRBJ2-7 | TRBV11-1 | . | TGTGCCAGCAGGACAGGGGGCAACGAGCAGTACTTC | CASRTGGNEQYF
. | TRBJ1-2 | TRBV30 | . | TGTGCCTGGAGTGTACCAAGGGGTAAATCCTCTTTAAGGTATGGCTACACCTTC | CAWSVPRGKSSLRYGYTF
TRBD1 | TRBJ2-6 | TRBV9 | . | TGTGCCAGCAGCGTAGGAGACAGGGGGCCTGGGGCCAACGTCCTGACTTTC | CASSVGDRGPGANVLTF
. | TRBJ2-7 | TRBV5-4 | . | TGTGCCAGCAGCTGGACTTCGGGCCCCCTTCCCTACGAGCAGTACTTC | CASSWTSGPLPYEQYF
TRBD1 | TRBJ2-7 | TRBV28 | few | TGTGCCAGCACCCCCGGAAGACAGGGGGCTCATGAGCAGTACTTC | CASTPGRQGAHEQYF
TRBD1 | TRBJ1-4 | TRBV19 | once | TGTGCCAGCTGGAAGGGGGCTGGTGAAAAACTGTTTTTT | CASWKGAGEKLFF
TRBD2 | TRBJ2-1 | TRBV2 | . | TGTGCCAGCAATATAGCGGGGGTCGGTGAGCAGTTCTTC | CASNIAGVGEQFF
. | TRBJ2-2 | TRBV5-1 | . | TGCGCCAGCAGCTTGAACGGACAGTACACCGGGGAGCTGTTTTTT | CASSLNGQYTGELFF
. | TRBJ1-4 | TRBV7-8 | once | TGTGCCAGCAGCTTAGTCCGTGAAAAACTGTTTTTT | CASSLVREKLFF
. | TRBJ1-5 | TRBV6-5 | . | TGTGCCAGCAGTTACGGACGGGGTAGCAATCAGCCCCAGCATTTT | CASSYGRGSNQPQHF
. | TRBJ1-2 | TRBV2 | . | TGTGCCAGCACCGCTAGGGGGTCGAGTGGCTACACCTTC | CASTARGSSGYTF
TRBD1 | TRBJ2-5 | TRBV7-2 | . | TGTGCCAGCAGCTTGAACAGGGGTCCAGAGACCCAGTACTTC | CASSLNRGPETQYF
. | TRBJ1-2 | TRBV15 | . | TGTGCCACCAGCCCAGGGGCCGTCTATGGCTACACCTTC | CATSPGAVYGYTF
TRBD1 | TRBJ2-7 | TRBV5-1 | . | TGCGCCAGCAGCTTGAGACAGGGGGCGACCTACGAGCAGTACTTC | CASSLRQGATYEQYF
TRBD1 | TRBJ2-7 | TRBV6-1 | . | TGTGCCAGCAGTGAAGCGGGACAGGGGGCCCACGAGCAGTACTTC | CASSEAGQGAHEQYF
TRBD2 | TRBJ2-1 | TRBV5-1 | . | TGCGCCAGCAGCCCGTTATCGGGGGGGGGCTCCTACAATGAGCAGTTCTTC | CASSPLSGGGSYNEQFF
. | TRBJ2-1 | TRBV14 | . | TGTGCCAGCAGCAGGTTAGGCGAGGGATCTGATGAGCAGTTCTTC | CASSRLGEGSDEQFF
. | TRBJ1-3 | TRBV9 | once | TGTGCCAGCAGCGTAGCCCGGTCTGGAAACACCATATATTTT | CASSVARSGNTIYF
TRBD1 | TRBJ1-6 | TRBV6-9 | . | TGTGCCAGCAGTTGCGACAGGGGATGCTCCTATAATTCACCCCTCCACTTT | CASSCDRGCSYNSPLHF
. | TRBJ2-6 | TRBV19 | . | TGTGCCAGTAGTATACTGGGGGCATCTGGGGCCAACGTCCTGACTTTC | CASSILGASGANVLTF
TRBD2 | TRBJ2-3 | TRBV9 | . | TGTGCCAGCAGCGTAGTAGGGACTAGTGCAGATACGCAGTATTTT | CASSVVGTSADTQYF
. | TRBJ2-7 | TRBV19 | . | TGTGCCAGTAGTATACAACGGGGGTCCTACGAGCAGTACTTC | CASSIQRGSYEQYF
. | TRBJ2-1 | TRBV7-3 | . | TGTGCCAGCAGCTTAACGGCCGGAGCGGGTGCTGAGCAGTTCTTC | CASSLTAGAGAEQFF
. | TRBJ1-5 | TRBV9 | . | TGTGCCAGCAGCGTAGCAGGGTCCCAGCCCCAGCATTTT | CASSVAGSQPQHF
. | TRBJ2-7 | TRBV5-1 | . | TGCGCCAGCAGCTTGGATGGGACATCAGCCTACGAGCAGTACTTC | CASSLDGTSAYEQYF